The present entry profiles one TCR beta chain with its context. These data originate in a study of shared clonotypes between healthy human individuals. The donors were adults (healthy and HIV-negative) with no recent acute infections or vaccinations. Division of CD4+ cells produced a CD45RA+ naive subset and a CD45RA-negative memory subset. The CDR3 consists of 15 residues. Per germline, CDR1 SGHDT and CDR2 YYEEEE. Trimming removed 0 bases at V and 9 bases at J, with 16 bases between. The assay was carried out at the deep level. Genomic DNA of every subset was divided equally among multiple immunoSEQ plates. The repertoire was sequenced with immunoSEQ multiplex PCR; TCRdb's copy has only in-frame clones and lacks some. The profile shows 2,500,000 or so clones, over 85% of them singletons.

The TCR comes from a man between 18 and 29 years old in good health. Some clones in this sample may be carry-over from other donors' samples. Sequencing was done on a sample of naive CD4+ T cells from PBMCs. The subset is: CD45RA+ positively selected. The chain has TRBV5-6 and TRBJ2-1; D perhaps matches TRBD2 (6 bases). CDR3 nucleotides: TGTGCCAGCAGCTTGGTTGTAGCGGAGGGATCTGAGCAGTTCTTC. Its translation is CASSLVVAEGSEQFF. The variable domain in full, completed from reference TRBV5-6 and TRBJ2-1, reads DAGVTQSPTHLIKTRGQQVTLRCSPKSGHDTVSWYQQALGQGPQFIFQYYEEEERQRGNFPDRFSGHQFPNYSSELNVNALLLGDSALYLCASSLVVAEGSEQFFGPGTRLTVL.